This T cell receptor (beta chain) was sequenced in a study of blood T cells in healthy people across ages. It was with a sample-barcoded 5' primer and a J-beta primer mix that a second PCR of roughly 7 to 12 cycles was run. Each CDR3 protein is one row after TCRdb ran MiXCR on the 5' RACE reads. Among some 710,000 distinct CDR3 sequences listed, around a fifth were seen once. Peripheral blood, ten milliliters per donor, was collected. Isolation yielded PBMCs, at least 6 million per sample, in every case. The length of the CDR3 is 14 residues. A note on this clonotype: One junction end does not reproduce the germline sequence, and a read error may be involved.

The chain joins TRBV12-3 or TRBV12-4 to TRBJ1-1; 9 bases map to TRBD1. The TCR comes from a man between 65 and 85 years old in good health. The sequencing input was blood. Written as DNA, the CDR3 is TGTGCCAGCACTTTACAGGGGGCGGGAACTGAAGCTTTCTTT. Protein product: CASTLQGAGTEAFF.